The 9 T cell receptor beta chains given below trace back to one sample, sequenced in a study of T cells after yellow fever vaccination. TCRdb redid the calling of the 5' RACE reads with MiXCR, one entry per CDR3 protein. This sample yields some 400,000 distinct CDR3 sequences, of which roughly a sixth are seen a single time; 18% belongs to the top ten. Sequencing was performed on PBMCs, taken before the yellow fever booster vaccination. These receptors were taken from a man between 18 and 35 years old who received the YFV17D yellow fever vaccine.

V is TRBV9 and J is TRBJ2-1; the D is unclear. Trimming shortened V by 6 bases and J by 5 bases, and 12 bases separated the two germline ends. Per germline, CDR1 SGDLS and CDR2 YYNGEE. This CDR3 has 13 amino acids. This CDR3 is CASNPDPNNEQFF. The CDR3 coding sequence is TGTGCCAGCAACCCTGACCCGAACAATGAGCAGTTCTTC.

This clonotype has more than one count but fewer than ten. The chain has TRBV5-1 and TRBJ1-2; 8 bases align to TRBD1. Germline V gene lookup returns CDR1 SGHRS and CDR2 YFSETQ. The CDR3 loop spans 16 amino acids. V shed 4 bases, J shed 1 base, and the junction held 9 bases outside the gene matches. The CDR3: CASSSNRGSINYGYTF. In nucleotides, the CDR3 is TGCGCCAGCAGCAGTAACAGGGGGTCCATTAACTATGGCTACACCTTC.

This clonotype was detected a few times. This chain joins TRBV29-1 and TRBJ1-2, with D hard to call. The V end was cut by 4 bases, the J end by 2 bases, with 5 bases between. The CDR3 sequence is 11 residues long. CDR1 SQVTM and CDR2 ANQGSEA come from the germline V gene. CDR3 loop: CSVARNYGYTF. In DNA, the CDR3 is TGCAGCGTTGCGCGGAACTATGGCTACACCTTC.

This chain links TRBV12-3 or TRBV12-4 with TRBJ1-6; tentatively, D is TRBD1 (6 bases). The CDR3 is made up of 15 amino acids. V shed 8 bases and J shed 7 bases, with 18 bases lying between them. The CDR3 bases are TGTGCCAGCCAGAGGGAGGGGACAAGCAATTCACCCCTCCACTTT. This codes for CASQREGTSNSPLHF.

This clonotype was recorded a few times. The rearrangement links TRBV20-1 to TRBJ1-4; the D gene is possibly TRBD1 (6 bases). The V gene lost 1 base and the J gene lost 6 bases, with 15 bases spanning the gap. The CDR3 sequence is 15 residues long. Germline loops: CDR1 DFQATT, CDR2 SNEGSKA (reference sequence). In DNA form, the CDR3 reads TGCAGTGCTAGAGGGCTTGGGGGGGCGGATGAAAAACTGTTTTTT. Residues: CSARGLGGADEKLFF.

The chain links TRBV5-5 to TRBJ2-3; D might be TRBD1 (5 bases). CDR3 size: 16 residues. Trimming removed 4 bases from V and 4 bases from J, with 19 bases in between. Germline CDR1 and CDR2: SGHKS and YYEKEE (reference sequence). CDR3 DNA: TGTGCCAGCAGCCCCGGTAGGGGCCCTAGGTCAGATACGCAGTATTTT. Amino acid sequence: CASSPGRGPRSDTQYF.

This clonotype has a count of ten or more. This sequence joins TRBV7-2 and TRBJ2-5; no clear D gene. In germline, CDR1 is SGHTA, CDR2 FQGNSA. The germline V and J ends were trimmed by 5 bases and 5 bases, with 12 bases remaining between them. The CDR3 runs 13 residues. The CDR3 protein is CASSPPPWETQYF. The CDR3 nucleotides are TGTGCCAGCAGCCCCCCGCCGTGGGAGACCCAGTACTTC.

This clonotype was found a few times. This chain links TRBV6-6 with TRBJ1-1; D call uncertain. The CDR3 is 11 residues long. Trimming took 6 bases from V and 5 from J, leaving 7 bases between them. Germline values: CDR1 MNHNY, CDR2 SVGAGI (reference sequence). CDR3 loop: CASRKGTEAFF. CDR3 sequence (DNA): TGTGCCAGCAGAAAGGGAACTGAAGCTTTCTTT.

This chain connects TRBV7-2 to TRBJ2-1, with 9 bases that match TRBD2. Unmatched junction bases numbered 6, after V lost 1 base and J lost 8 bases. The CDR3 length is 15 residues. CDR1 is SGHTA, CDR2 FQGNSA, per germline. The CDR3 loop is CASSLGASGKDEQFF. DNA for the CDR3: TGTGCCAGCAGCTTAGGTGCTAGCGGGAAGGATGAGCAGTTCTTC.